This entry lists 32 T cell receptor beta chains sequenced from one sample in a study of vaccination effects on CD4 cells after COVID-19. The antigens for these receptors are not known. The assay was immunoSEQ multiplex PCR, and TCRdb's table has in-frame clones only and misses some. Found here are 35,000 to 40,000 clones, around 80% of them singletons; the top ten hold nearly 3%. Investigators separated out CD4+ T cells once approximately 11 days of culture had passed. This material consisted of CD4+ T cells from PBMCs cultured without peptide, taken before COVID-19 vaccination. Receptors originate from a human donor who received a COVID-19 vaccine.

The CDR3 protein is CASSWTREGTEAFF. CDR3 DNA: TGCGCCAGCAGTTGGACGAGAGAAGGCACTGAAGCTTTCTTT. The J gene is TRBJ1-1, the V gene TRBV10-1, with D unclear. V was cut by 5 bases and J by 4 bases, with 14 bases left in between. Germline-derived CDR1 and CDR2 are WNHNN and SYGVQD (reference sequence). This CDR3 contains 14 residues.

The chain is built from TRBV18 and TRBJ2-6; D is unclear. From germline, CDR1 is KGHSH and CDR2 LQKENI. Deletions cut 2 bases from V and 0 bases from J, with 8 bases between. The CDR3 totals 16 residues. In DNA form, the CDR3 reads TGTGCCAGCTCACCAGGAGTCGTCTCTGGGGCCAACGTCCTGACTTTC. It specifies CASSPGVVSGANVLTF.

The J gene is TRBJ1-2, the V gene TRBV27; a weak D match, TRBD1 (6 bases). The ends were cut back, 3 bases at V and 9 bases at J, with 17 bases in the middle. The CDR3 sequence is 14 residues long. CDR1 is MNHEY, CDR2 SMNVEV, per germline (reference sequence). The CDR3 sequence is CASSLKTGRGRYTF. The CDR3 nucleotides read TGTGCCAGCAGTTTGAAGACAGGCCGGGGGCGCTACACCTTC.

This chain links TRBV4-2 with TRBJ1-3; unclear D gene. Germline-derived CDR1 and CDR2 are LGHNA and YNFKEQ. Trimming removed 5 bases at V and 2 bases at J, with 13 bases between. CDR3 size: 15 residues. CDR3: CASSGVGQAGNTIYF. In DNA form, the CDR3 reads TGTGCCAGCAGCGGGGTCGGGCAGGCTGGAAACACCATATATTTT.

The chain recombines TRBV6-5 with TRBJ1-1; TRBD1 matches 7 bases. The CDR3 contains 14 residues. Germline lookup yields CDR1 MNHEY and CDR2 SVGAGI. Trimming at V came to 5 bases and at J to 5 bases, leaving 8 bases not matched to a gene. CDR3 in DNA: TGTGCCAGCAGTAGAGGGGGCAGGGGGACTGAAGCTTTCTTT. Residues: CASSRGGRGTEAFF.

The chain has TRBV5-1 and TRBJ1-4; possible D gene TRBD1, 5 bases. Germline lookup yields CDR1 SGHRS and CDR2 YFSETQ. This CDR3 is 15 amino acids long. V lost 0 bases, J lost 5 bases, and 11 bases lay in between. CDR3 in amino acids: CASSLGGLQNEKLFF. The CDR3 bases are TGCGCCAGCAGCTTGGGGGGACTTCAAAATGAAAAACTGTTTTTT.

This clone was picked up a small number of times. This chain uses TRBV3-1 (or the pseudogene TRBV3-2) with TRBJ1-1; D unclear. Germline CDR1 reads LGHDT; CDR2 reads YNNKEL (reference sequence). The CDR3 is made up of 15 amino acids. V lost 4 bases and J 0 bases, leaving 12 bases between the germline ends. This CDR3 is CASSPVLTVNTEAFF. The CDR3 region has the DNA TGTGCCAGCAGCCCCGTTCTGACGGTGAACACTGAAGCTTTCTTT.

The V and J genes are TRBV27 and TRBJ1-5; D gene unclear. Per the germline V gene, CDR1 is MNHEY and CDR2 is SMNVEV (reference sequence). The CDR3 is 15 amino acids. Trimming removed 6 bases from V and 6 bases from J, with 18 bases in between. The DNA for the CDR3 is TGTGCCAGCAGCCCGACCCCGACCCCGGTTCAGCCCCAGCATTTT. Its protein product is CASSPTPTPVQPQHF.

Points on this clone: Within the sample, other DNA sequences also encode this same CDR3. The genes are TRBV7-9 and TRBJ2-1; 8 bases are a match to TRBD1. The junction had 2 bases not matched to a gene; V was cut back by 1 base and J by 6 bases. CDR1 is SEHNR, CDR2 FQNEAQ, per germline (reference sequence). This CDR3 is built from 14 residues. CDR3 amino acids: CASSLGTGTNEQFF. In DNA form, the CDR3 reads TGTGCCAGCAGCTTAGGGACAGGGACCAATGAGCAGTTCTTC.

The rearrangement joins TRBV2 to TRBJ1-1; no reliable D call. The CDR3 sequence is 15 residues long. Between the trimmed V and J ends, which lost 2 bases and 0 bases, there was a span of 10 bases. Per germline, CDR1 SNHLY and CDR2 FYNNEI. The chain's CDR3 is CASSENGGLNTEAFF. As DNA, the CDR3 is TGTGCCAGCAGTGAAAATGGCGGCTTGAACACTGAAGCTTTCTTT.

In this sample, this clone turned up once. This chain joins TRBV5-1 and TRBJ2-5; 8 bases fit TRBD2. Germline V gene lookup returns CDR1 SGHRS and CDR2 YFSETQ. The CDR3 loop spans 16 amino acids. V gave up 0 bases and J gave up 5 bases; unmatched junction bases: 9. CDR3 coding DNA: TGCGCCAGCAGCTTGGGACTAGCGTCGGTTGTGGAGACCCAGTACTTC. Its protein product is CASSLGLASVVETQYF.

The V call is TRBV28, the J call TRBJ1-5; 11 bases match TRBD1. This CDR3 has 17 amino acids. CDR1 and CDR2 from the germline V gene are MDHEN and SYDVKM. V gave up 1 base and J gave up 6 bases; unmatched junction bases: 8. This CDR3 is CASSLLGGTGGAQPQHF. For the CDR3, the DNA is TGTGCCAGCAGTTTATTAGGGGGGACAGGGGGGGCTCAGCCCCAGCATTTT.

V gene TRBV2 combines with J gene TRBJ2-2, with D perhaps matching TRBD2 (6 bases). The CDR3 totals 16 residues. Deletions cut 6 bases from V and 1 base from J, with 15 bases between. Germline V gene data show CDR1 as SNHLY and CDR2 as FYNNEI. CDR3 in DNA: TGTGCCAGCAGCGTTACGGGACTCCTGAACACCGGGGAGCTGTTTTTT. Protein: CASSVTGLLNTGELFF.

The chain carries TRBV7-6 and TRBJ2-3; TRBD2 matches 8 bases. The CDR3 contains 15 residues. Germline V CDR1 and CDR2: SGHVS, FNYEAQ. With 1 base clipped from V and 2 bases from J, the junction kept 2 bases outside the gene matches. As DNA, the CDR3 is TGTGCCAGCAGCTTAGTAGCGGGGCCCACAGATACGCAGTATTTT. It specifies CASSLVAGPTDTQYF.

The rearrangement joins TRBV5-1 to TRBJ2-2; perhaps TRBD2 as D (5 bases). The CDR3 has 14 residues. CDR1 is SGHRS and CDR2 is YFSETQ in the germline V gene. V was trimmed by 0 bases and J by 6 bases, leaving 9 bases between them. The CDR3 loop is CASSLAPGSGELFF. In DNA, the CDR3 is TGCGCCAGCAGCTTGGCCCCGGGGTCCGGGGAGCTGTTTTTT.

This chain connects TRBV10-3 to TRBJ2-3; D possibly uses TRBD1 or TRBD2 (5 bases each). CDR1 is ENHRY, CDR2 SYGVKD, per germline. V lost 4 bases to trimming and J lost 6 bases, with 17 bases between them. There are 15 residues in the CDR3. CDR3 protein: CAISGGSQRPDTQYF. Written as DNA, the CDR3 is TGTGCCATCAGTGGGGGGTCACAGAGGCCCGATACGCAGTATTTT.

The chain has TRBV6-5 and TRBJ1-2, with TRBD1 as a possible D gene (6 bases). Germline values: CDR1 MNHEY, CDR2 SVGAGI. V was shortened by 8 bases and J by 10 bases, with 17 bases between the two germline ends. This CDR3 has 12 residues. The CDR3 DNA sequence: TGTGCCAGCCGGGGGCCCTTCCCTCTCTACACCTTC. It translates to CASRGPFPLYTF.

The chain joins TRBV18 to TRBJ2-1; maybe TRBD2 (5 bases). The CDR3 runs to 13 residues. The germline V gene encodes CDR1 KGHSH and CDR2 LQKENI. Trimming stripped 2 bases from V and 8 bases from J, with 10 bases between. CDR3 residues: CASSPEGIHEQFF. Here the CDR3 DNA reads TGTGCCAGCTCACCAGAGGGTATCCATGAGCAGTTCTTC.

The chain joins TRBV11-2 to TRBJ2-3; tentative D call: TRBD2 (5 bases). Trimming pared 6 bases from V and 3 bases from J, leaving 7 bases between. Germline CDR1 reads SGHAT; CDR2 reads FQNNGV. The CDR3 is made up of 12 amino acids. The DNA of the CDR3 is TGTGCCAGCAGTTCGGGGACAGATACGCAGTATTTT. Translated: CASSSGTDTQYF.

This sequence joins TRBV18 and TRBJ1-2; a possible D gene is TRBD1 (6 bases). V gave up 3 bases and J gave up 2 bases, with 16 bases separating them. The length of the CDR3 is 16 residues. Germline V gene lookup returns CDR1 KGHSH and CDR2 LQKENI. This CDR3 reads CASSPQPGQGNYGYTF. CDR3 in DNA: TGTGCCAGCTCACCGCAACCGGGACAAGGGAACTATGGCTACACCTTC.

This clone has more than one count but fewer than ten. V and J are TRBV5-4 and TRBJ2-6; 8 nucleotides line up with TRBD1. There are 18 residues in the CDR3. The V segment lost 4 bases and the J segment 0 bases; nucleotides outside the gene matches: 9. CDR1 is SGHNT and CDR2 is YYREEE in the germline V gene (reference sequence). CDR3 in DNA: TGTGCCAGCAGCAAACCCACAGGGGGAGGCTCTGGGGCCAACGTCCTGACTTTC. This encodes CASSKPTGGGSGANVLTF.

The chain is built from TRBV19 and TRBJ2-3; a weak D match, TRBD1 (5 bases). This CDR3 has 16 residues. Germline assignment: CDR1 LNHDA and CDR2 SQIVND (reference sequence). Trimming took off 6 bases at V and 0 bases at J, with 16 bases between the two ends. In DNA form, the CDR3 reads TGTGCCAGTAGGGTCCAGGGTTGGGCTAGCACAGATACGCAGTATTTT. Translating it yields CASRVQGWASTDTQYF.

J is TRBJ2-7 and V is TRBV11-2; no clear D gene. The V gene's germline CDR1 is SGHAT and CDR2 FQNNGV. This CDR3 has 14 residues. V dropped 3 bases and J dropped 5 bases, with 14 bases sitting between them. CDR3 coding DNA: TGTGCCAGCAGCTTCGCACAAGGCGTCCACGAGCAGTACGTC. It yields the protein CASSFAQGVHEQYV.

This chain uses TRBV5-1 with TRBJ2-7, with 8 bases that match TRBD1. Germline CDR1 SGHRS, CDR2 YFSETQ. V shed 4 bases and J 7 bases; nucleotides not matched to a gene: 13. This CDR3 has 15 residues. This CDR3 is CASSPGQGPVREQYV. CDR3 coding DNA: TGCGCCAGCAGCCCCGGACAGGGCCCCGTCCGGGAGCAGTACGTC.

This clone was recorded a few times. The chain joins TRBV5-4 to TRBJ2-4; D is perhaps TRBD1 or TRBD2 (6 bases each). This CDR3 is built from 15 residues. Germline loops: CDR1 SGHNT, CDR2 YYREEE (reference sequence). Trimming took 4 bases from V and 10 from J, leaving 21 bases between them. The CDR3 protein is CASSAGGGGLDIQYF. CDR3 in DNA: TGTGCCAGCAGCGCGGGCGGAGGGGGGCTAGATATTCAGTACTTC.

The chain joins TRBV27 to TRBJ2-3; 11 bases fit TRBD2. Germline loops: CDR1 MNHEY, CDR2 SMNVEV (reference sequence). The trim removed 5 bases at V and 7 bases at J, leaving 2 bases unmatched. This CDR3 has 13 amino acids. CDR3 region: CASSGTSGYTQYF. For the CDR3, the DNA is TGTGCCAGCAGTGGGACTAGCGGATATACGCAGTATTTT.

This chain joins TRBV10-3 and TRBJ2-1; the D gene is possibly TRBD2 (5 bases). CDR1 is ENHRY, CDR2 SYGVKD, per germline. There are 14 residues in the CDR3. With 0 bases removed from V and 3 bases from J, the gap between germline ends came to 6 bases. CDR3 amino acids: CAISESGNYNEQFF. The CDR3 DNA is TGTGCCATCAGTGAGTCCGGGAACTACAATGAGCAGTTCTTC.

J is TRBJ1-1 and V is TRBV2; D is undetermined. Germline lookup yields CDR1 SNHLY and CDR2 FYNNEI. This CDR3 contains 12 residues. V was cut by 6 bases and J by 4 bases, with 9 bases left in between. The CDR3 DNA reads as TGTGCCAGCAGCCCGCAGATCACTGAAGCTTTCTTT. The encoded protein is CASSPQITEAFF.

This clone was recorded a few times. CDR3 loop: CASTLWTGTGELFF. The CDR3 nucleotides read TGTGCCAGCACCCTCTGGACAGGTACCGGGGAGCTGTTTTTT. The chain combines TRBV28 with TRBJ2-2; the match to TRBD1 covers 7 bases. J gave up 5 bases and V 7 bases, and 7 bases lay outside the gene matches. The CDR3 covers 14 residues. Looked up from germline, CDR1 is MDHEN and CDR2 is SYDVKM.

This clone was observed a handful of times. The chain employs TRBV5-1 and TRBJ2-1; 12 bases line up with TRBD2. The V segment lost 4 bases and the J segment 6 bases; nucleotides outside the gene matches: 2. Germline assignment: CDR1 SGHRS and CDR2 YFSETQ. The CDR3 is 14 residues long. CDR3 loop: CASSASGGANEQFF. The CDR3 DNA sequence: TGCGCCAGCAGCGCTAGCGGGGGGGCCAATGAGCAGTTCTTC.

This clone was seen a handful of times. The V and J genes are TRBV5-1 and TRBJ2-7, with 7 bases identical to TRBD1. The germline V gene encodes CDR1 SGHRS and CDR2 YFSETQ. CDR3 length equals 13 residues. V lost 3 bases, J lost 4 bases, and 4 bases stayed unmatched. The chain's CDR3 is CASSWMTGYEQYV. The CDR3 nucleotides read TGCGCCAGCAGCTGGATGACAGGGTACGAGCAGTACGTC.

The chain employs TRBV5-1 and TRBJ1-1, with 8 bases lining up with TRBD1. V was clipped by 3 bases and J by 4 bases; unmatched bases: 5. Per the germline V gene, CDR1 is SGHRS and CDR2 is YFSETQ. The CDR3 covers 14 residues. The CDR3 coding sequence is TGCGCCAGCAGCTACGACAGGGGTGGCACTGAAGCTTTCTTT. Translated, it gives CASSYDRGGTEAFF.